These T cell receptor beta chains were read from a single sample in a study of post-analysis software for immune sequencing data. Each CDR3 protein gets one entry after TCRdb re-called the PCR reads with MiXCR. The profile shows hundreds of thousands of distinct CDR3 sequences, 40% to 50% of them singletons. Sequenced material: blood. All receptors derive from a girl aged 10 to 17 with multiple sclerosis. Both conserved end residues are part of each CDR3. Fields, in order: J gene, clone size, D gene, CDR3 length, V gene, CDR3 DNA, CDR3 protein. The D gene is left open where the match is weak. The size field is filled for only some rows; it gives once, few, many or a size class.

>TRBJ2-3|few|-|17|TRBV7-9
TGTGCCAGCAGACAGACCCGGGGCCTTATTGCCACAGATACGCGGTATTTT
CASRQTRGLIATDTRYF
>TRBJ1-1|-|-|13|TRBV7-2
TGTGCCAGCAGTCGTGACTTTACAGGGGAAGCTTTCTTT
CASSRDFTGEAFF
>TRBJ2-1|few|TRBD1|17|TRBV12-3/TRBV12-4
TGTGCCAGCAGTTCCCAGGCGCGGACAGGGTTCTCCAATGAGCAGTTCTTC
CASSSQARTGFSNEQFF
>TRBJ2-7|few|-|13|TRBV20-1
TGCAGTGCTAGAGCTAGCGAACCCTACGAGCAGTACTTC
CSARASEPYEQYF
>TRBJ2-1|-|TRBD2|15|TRBV7-2
TGTGCCAGCAGAGTTCTCGCGGGGGGTGGCAATAAGCAGTTCTTC
CASRVLAGGGNKQFF
>TRBJ2-7|few|TRBD2|13|TRBV25-1
TGTGCCAGTGGACTAGCGGGAGGGTACGAGCAGTACTTC
CASGLAGGYEQYF
>TRBJ1-5|-|-|13|TRBV10-3
TGTGCCATCAGCTACAGGGTATCTCAGCCCCAGCATTTT
CAISYRVSQPQHF
>TRBJ2-7|-|TRBD1|13|TRBV30
TGTGCCTGGAGTAAGGACAGGGGCTACGAGCAGTACTTC
CAWSKDRGYEQYF
>TRBJ1-5|once|-|14|TRBV13
TGTGCCAGCAGCTTACGGGGAGAAGATCAGCCCCAGCATTTT
CASSLRGEDQPQHF
>TRBJ1-2|-|-|14|TRBV4-1
TGCGCCAGCAGCCAAGAAACATCTAACTATGGCTACACCTTC
CASSQETSNYGYTF
>TRBJ2-3|-|-|20|TRBV5-5
TGTGCCAGCAGCTTGGGGGGCAGGTCAGAGGGTAGGCCCAGCACAGATACGCAGTATTTT
CASSLGGRSEGRPSTDTQYF
>TRBJ1-1|-|-|15|TRBV5-1
TGCGCCAGCAGCCCCCTAGGGGGGGAGAACACTGAAGCTTTCTTT
CASSPLGGENTEAFF
>TRBJ2-5|-|-|12|TRBV20-1
TGCAGTGCTGACAGGAGGCGAGAGACCCAGTACTTC
CSADRRRETQYF
>TRBJ1-5|-|-|14|TRBV7-9
TGTGCCAGCAGCGCGGACAGTTACAATCAGCCCCAGCATTTT
CASSADSYNQPQHF
>TRBJ2-5|-|-|14|TRBV4-1
TGCGCCAGCAGCCAAATGAGGCTACAAGAGACCCAGTACTTC
CASSQMRLQETQYF
>TRBJ2-7|few|-|14|TRBV6-2/TRBV6-3
TGTGCCAGCAGTGGGACACCGCTATCCTACGAGCAGTACTTC
CASSGTPLSYEQYF
>TRBJ2-5|few|-|15|TRBV12-3/TRBV12-4
TGTGCCAGCCAGGACAGTCCCGGATCGCAAGAGACCCAGTACTTC
CASQDSPGSQETQYF
>TRBJ2-6|few|-|14|TRBV20-1
TGCAGTGCTAGGGAGGTTCTGGGGGCCAACGTCCTGACTTTC
CSAREVLGANVLTF
>TRBJ2-3|-|TRBD2|18|TRBV9
TGTGCCAGCAGCGTAGACGGGCGCGCTAGCGGGAGTACAGATACGCAGTATTTT
CASSVDGRASGSTDTQYF
>TRBJ1-1|-|TRBD1|17|TRBV27
TGTGCCAGCAGTTTAGAACGGACAGGGGCGTGGAACACTGAAGCTTTCTTT
CASSLERTGAWNTEAFF
>TRBJ2-1|-|-|14|TRBV12-3/TRBV12-4
TGTGCCATCCTAGGAGTTACCTCCTACAATGAGCAGTTCTTC
CAILGVTSYNEQFF
>TRBJ2-1|-|-|12|TRBV5-1
TGCGCCAGCAGCGGGGACTCCCGAGAGCAGTTCTTC
CASSGDSREQFF
>TRBJ2-5|few|TRBD1|14|TRBV7-9
TGTGCCAGCAGCCAAGAGGGACAGGGGAAGACCCAGTACTTC
CASSQEGQGKTQYF
>TRBJ1-1|-|-|12|TRBV6-9
TGTGCCAGCAGTCCAGTCGTTCCTGAAGCTTTCTTT
CASSPVVPEAFF
>TRBJ2-7|few|TRBD2|16|TRBV7-6
TGTGCCAGCAGCTCCCTTAGGGGGCGGGAGGGGTACGAGCAGTACTTC
CASSSLRGREGYEQYF
>TRBJ2-1|-|TRBD2|14|TRBV7-2
TGTGCCAGCAGCTTAGCACTAGCGGGGCGAACGCAGTTCTTC
CASSLALAGRTQFF
>TRBJ2-1|few|-|15|TRBV24-1
TGTGCCACCAGTGATTCTCCGACTAGCTACAATGAGCAGTTCTTC
CATSDSPTSYNEQFF
>TRBJ1-1|-|-|16|TRBV7-2
TGTGCCAGCAGCTTAGACTCGGGGGCAGGGGTCACTGAAGCTTTCTTT
CASSLDSGAGVTEAFF
>TRBJ2-3|-|TRBD2|15|TRBV20-1
TGCAGTGCTTCTTCGGGACTAGCGGGTACAGATACGCAGTATTTT
CSASSGLAGTDTQYF
>TRBJ2-3|-|TRBD2|14|TRBV12-3/TRBV12-4
TGTGCCAGCAGTCGCTTAGCGGGAACAGATGCGCAGTATTTT
CASSRLAGTDAQYF
>TRBJ1-1|once|-|16|TRBV6-5
TGTGCCAGCAGCCGACGGGGAAGGCATGTTGACACTGAAGCTTTCTTT
CASSRRGRHVDTEAFF
>TRBJ2-3|-|-|12|TRBV29-1
TGCAGCGTTGTGGACCTCACAGATACGCAGTATTTT
CSVVDLTDTQYF
>TRBJ2-1|few|-|17|TRBV4-1
TGCGCCAGCAGCCAAGATGGGGCATTTGGGGTTTACAATGAGCAGTTCTTC
CASSQDGAFGVYNEQFF
>TRBJ1-2|-|-|13|TRBV7-8
TGTGCCAGCAGCCCGGACACCAACTATGGCTACACCTTC
CASSPDTNYGYTF
>TRBJ2-7|-|-|11|TRBV20-1
TGCAGCGGGGAGGAGTCCTACGAGCAGTACTTC
CSGEESYEQYF
>TRBJ1-1|-|TRBD1|13|TRBV20-1
TGCAGTGCTAGATTCGGACAGGGGGCTGAAGCTTTCTTT
CSARFGQGAEAFF
>TRBJ2-4|few|-|12|TRBV7-2
TGTGCCAGCAGCCCACCCGACGCGGCTCAGTACTTC
CASSPPDAAQYF
>TRBJ1-2|few|-|13|TRBV20-1
TGCAGTGCTAGAGTGGTCGGAGTCTATGGCTACACCTTC
CSARVVGVYGYTF
>TRBJ1-2|few|-|15|TRBV20-1
TGCAGTGCCCTACCCCTCTTTGACAGGAACTATGGCTACACCTTC
CSALPLFDRNYGYTF
>TRBJ2-7|-|-|14|TRBV29-1
TGCAGCGGAGCTTCAGGGGCGACAACCTACGAGCAGTACTTC
CSGASGATTYEQYF
>TRBJ2-3|-|-|13|TRBV6-5
TGTGCCAGCAGTTACTCTTCCCGGGATACGCAGTATTTT
CASSYSSRDTQYF
>TRBJ1-1|-|-|15|TRBV4-1
TGCGCCAGCAGCCAATACTCCCCGGGAGACACTGAAGCTTTCTTT
CASSQYSPGDTEAFF
>TRBJ1-2|-|-|14|TRBV13
TGTGCCAGCAGCTTAACCGGGAATGACTATGGCTACACCTTC
CASSLTGNDYGYTF
>TRBJ1-1|-|-|14|TRBV9
TGTGCCAGCAGCTTAGGGACACTCCTCACTGAAGCTTTCTTT
CASSLGTLLTEAFF
>TRBJ1-2|-|-|15|TRBV4-2
TGTGCCAGCAGCCAAGGTATAGAAGCTAACTATGGCTACACCTTC
CASSQGIEANYGYTF
>TRBJ2-7|few|TRBD2|15|TRBV20-1
TGCAGTGCTCTACGAACTAGCGGGGTCTCCTACGAGCAGTACTTC
CSALRTSGVSYEQYF